This record covers a single T cell receptor beta chain. The junction shows a germline mismatch at one end, possibly a read error. This entry is derived from a study of patients and donors after allogeneic stem cell transplantation. A single record per CDR3 protein comes from TCRdb applying MiXCR to the RT-PCR reads. The repertoire holds about 31,000 distinct CDR3 sequences, around 6.8% seen once, with about 32% in the top ten. The germline gives CDR1 MDHEN, CDR2 SYDVKM. This CDR3 has 17 residues. The sequence derives from a human donor who was either an allogeneic HSCT recipient or a stem cell or donor lymphocyte infusion donor (not recorded which). It is not recorded whose cells these are; they may come from a transplant donor. The J gene is TRBJ2-3, the V gene TRBV28, with TRBD2 matching over 7 bases. Sequencing was carried out using blood, either unsorted or a sorted T cell fraction (not recorded which). This CDR3 is CASGLVLWEGHADTQYF. The CDR3 DNA reads TGTGCCAGCGGTTTAGTCCTGTGGGAGGGCCATGCAGATACGCAGTATTTT.